This TCR beta chain was documented in a study of blood T cell repertoires in COVID-19. CDR1 and CDR2 from the germline V gene are SGHRS and YFSETQ. This CDR3 contains 15 residues. With V trimmed by 0 bases and J by 7 bases, 6 bases remained unmatched. The assay was immunoSEQ multiplex PCR, and TCRdb's table has in-frame clones only and misses some. The sample lists over 150,000 clones; under 90% were seen once. This receptor was obtained from a human donor in a cohort sampled during active COVID-19. The J gene is TRBJ1-4, the V gene TRBV5-1; 7 bases fit TRBD1. Source material: peripheral blood. CDR3 DNA: TGCGCCAGCAGCTTGGACACAGGGGCAGTTGAAAAACTGTTTTTT. Protein sequence: CASSLDTGAVEKLFF.